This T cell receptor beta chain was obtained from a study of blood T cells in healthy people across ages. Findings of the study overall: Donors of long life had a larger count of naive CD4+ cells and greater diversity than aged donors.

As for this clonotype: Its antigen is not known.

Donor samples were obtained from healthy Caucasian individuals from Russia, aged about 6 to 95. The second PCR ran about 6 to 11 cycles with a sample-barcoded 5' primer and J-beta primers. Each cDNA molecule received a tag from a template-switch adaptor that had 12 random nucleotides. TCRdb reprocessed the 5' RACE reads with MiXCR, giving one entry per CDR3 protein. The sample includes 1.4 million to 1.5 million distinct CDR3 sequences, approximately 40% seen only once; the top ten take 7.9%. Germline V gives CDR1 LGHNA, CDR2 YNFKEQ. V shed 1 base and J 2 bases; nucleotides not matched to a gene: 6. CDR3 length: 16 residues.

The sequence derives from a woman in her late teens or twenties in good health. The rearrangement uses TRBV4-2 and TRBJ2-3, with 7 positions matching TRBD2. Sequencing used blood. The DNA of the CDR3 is TGTGCCAGCAGCCAAGGAGGACTAGGTCCCACAGATACGCAGTATTTT. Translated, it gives CASSQGGLGPTDTQYF.